This TCR beta chain was identified in a study of blood T cell repertoires in COVID-19. Study-level background: Sites across the United States, Italy and Spain contributed samples from acute and convalescent COVID-19. T cells, B-cell-depleted T cells, or PBMCs supplied cDNA or gDNA.

Sequenced by immunoSEQ multiplex PCR; TCRdb stores in-frame clones only, minus some. This table has some 150,000 clones, around 88% appearing once. The clonotype originates from a woman aged 55-75 years with acute or convalescent COVID-19. Source material: peripheral blood.

The CDR3 DNA follows: TGTGCCAGTAGTGCCACAGGGGTCTCTGGAAACACCATATATTTT. The encoded protein is CASSATGVSGNTIYF. The rearrangement uses TRBV19 and TRBJ1-3; 7 bases match TRBD1. V lost 5 bases and J lost 0; bases outside the gene matches: 4. The CDR3 is 15 residues long. The germline V gene has CDR1 LNHDA and CDR2 SQIVND (reference sequence).